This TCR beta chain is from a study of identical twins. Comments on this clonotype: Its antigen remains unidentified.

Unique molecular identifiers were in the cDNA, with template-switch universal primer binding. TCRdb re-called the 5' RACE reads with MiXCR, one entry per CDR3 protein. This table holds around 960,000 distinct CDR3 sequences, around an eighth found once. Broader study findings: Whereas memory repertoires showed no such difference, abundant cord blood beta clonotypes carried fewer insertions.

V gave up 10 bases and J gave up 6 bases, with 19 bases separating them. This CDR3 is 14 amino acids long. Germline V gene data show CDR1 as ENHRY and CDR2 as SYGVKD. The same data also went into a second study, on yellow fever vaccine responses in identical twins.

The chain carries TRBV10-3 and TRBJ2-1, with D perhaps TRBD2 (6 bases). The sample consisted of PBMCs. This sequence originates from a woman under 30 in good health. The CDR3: CATISSDRGNEQFF. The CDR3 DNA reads TGTGCCACGATCTCTAGCGATCGGGGCAATGAGCAGTTCTTC.